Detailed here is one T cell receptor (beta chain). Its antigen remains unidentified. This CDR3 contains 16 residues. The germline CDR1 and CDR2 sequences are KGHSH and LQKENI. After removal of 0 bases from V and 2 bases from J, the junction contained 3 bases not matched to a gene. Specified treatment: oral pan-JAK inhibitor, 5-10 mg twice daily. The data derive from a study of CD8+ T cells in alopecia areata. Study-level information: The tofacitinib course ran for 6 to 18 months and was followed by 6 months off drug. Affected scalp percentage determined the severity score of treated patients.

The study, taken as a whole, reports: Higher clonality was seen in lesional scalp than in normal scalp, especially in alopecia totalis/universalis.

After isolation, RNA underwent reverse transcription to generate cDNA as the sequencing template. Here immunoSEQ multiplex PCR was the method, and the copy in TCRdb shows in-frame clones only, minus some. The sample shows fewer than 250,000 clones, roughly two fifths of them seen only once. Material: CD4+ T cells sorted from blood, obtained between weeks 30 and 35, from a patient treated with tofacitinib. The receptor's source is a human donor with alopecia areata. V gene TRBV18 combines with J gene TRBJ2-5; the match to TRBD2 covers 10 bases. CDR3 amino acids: CASSPPSSGGQETQYF. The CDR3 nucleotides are TGTGCCAGCTCACCACCGTCTAGCGGGGGACAAGAGACCCAGTACTTC.